The rows below give T cell receptor beta chains drawn from one sample of a study of patients and donors after allogeneic stem cell transplantation. TCRdb called the RT-PCR reads again in MiXCR, with one record for every CDR3 protein. The sample includes around 2,700 distinct CDR3 sequences, roughly a sixth seen only once; the top ten take around 20%. The sequenced sample consisted of blood, either unsorted or a sorted T cell fraction (not recorded which). These receptor sequences come from a human donor who was either an allogeneic HSCT recipient or a stem cell or donor lymphocyte infusion donor (not recorded which). It is not recorded whose cells these are; they may come from a transplant donor. Both conserved end residues are part of each CDR3. The D gene is left open where the match is weak. Size is stated for part of the rows, as once, few or many counts, or as a class when the clone is expanded.

j_call: TRBJ2-7
clone_size: NA
v_call: TRBV6-5
d_call: NA
cdr3_nt: TGTGCCAGCAGTTACTCGAGGGGACCATCCTACGAGCAGTACTTC
cdr3_aa: CASSYSRGPSYEQYF

j_call: TRBJ2-7
clone_size: few
v_call: TRBV11-1
d_call: TRBD2
cdr3_nt: TGTGCCAGCAGCTTGACCCCGACTAGCGGGATCTACGAGCAGTACTTC
cdr3_aa: CASSLTPTSGIYEQYF

j_call: TRBJ2-7
clone_size: few
v_call: TRBV7-8
d_call: NA
cdr3_nt: TGTGCCAGCTTAGCAGTAGGGAGATACGAGCAGTACTTC
cdr3_aa: CASLAVGRYEQYF

j_call: TRBJ2-5
clone_size: few
v_call: TRBV7-2
d_call: NA
cdr3_nt: TGTGCCAGCAGCTTAATGCCTCGGGAGACCCAGTACTTC
cdr3_aa: CASSLMPRETQYF

j_call: TRBJ1-1
clone_size: few
v_call: TRBV5-1
d_call: NA
cdr3_nt: TGCGCCAGCAGAGGGGTCACTGAAGCTTTCTTT
cdr3_aa: CASRGVTEAFF

j_call: TRBJ1-1
clone_size: NA
v_call: TRBV10-3
d_call: NA
cdr3_nt: TGTGCCATCAGTGACCCCGCAGGGGAGACTGAAGCTTTCTTT
cdr3_aa: CAISDPAGETEAFF

j_call: TRBJ2-2
clone_size: few
v_call: TRBV7-2
d_call: TRBD1
cdr3_nt: TGTGCCAGCAGCTTAACAGGGGCCGGGGAGCTGTTTTTT
cdr3_aa: CASSLTGAGELFF

j_call: TRBJ2-1
clone_size: medium-sized
v_call: TRBV7-3
d_call: TRBD2
cdr3_nt: TGTGCCAGCAGCCCTCTAGGAGGCGGGAGTCCCAATGAGCAGTTCTTC
cdr3_aa: CASSPLGGGSPNEQFF

j_call: TRBJ1-6
clone_size: few
v_call: TRBV5-1
d_call: TRBD1
cdr3_nt: TGCGCCAGCAGCTTGGAGAAGGGGGCAGGTAATTCACCCCTCCACTTT
cdr3_aa: CASSLEKGAGNSPLHF

j_call: TRBJ2-3
clone_size: NA
v_call: TRBV7-2
d_call: NA
cdr3_nt: TGTGCCAGCAGCTTAAGTCCTTTCACAGATACGCAGTATTTT
cdr3_aa: CASSLSPFTDTQYF

j_call: TRBJ2-7
clone_size: few
v_call: TRBV27
d_call: NA
cdr3_nt: TGTGCCAGCAGTCCTGACAGCGGAGGGAATTACGAGCAGTACTTC
cdr3_aa: CASSPDSGGNYEQYF

j_call: TRBJ2-7
clone_size: NA
v_call: TRBV18
d_call: NA
cdr3_nt: TGTGCCAGCTCACTGGCCTCCTACGAGCAGTACTTC
cdr3_aa: CASSLASYEQYF

j_call: TRBJ2-1
clone_size: NA
v_call: TRBV7-6
d_call: NA
cdr3_nt: TGTGCCAGCAGCTTAAGGTATGGAGGGCCCGGTGAGCAGTTCTTC
cdr3_aa: CASSLRYGGPGEQFF

j_call: TRBJ1-2
clone_size: few
v_call: TRBV5-1
d_call: NA
cdr3_nt: TGCGCCAGCAGCTCCCGGGGGGCGCACTATGGCTACACCTTC
cdr3_aa: CASSSRGAHYGYTF

j_call: TRBJ2-1
clone_size: few
v_call: TRBV11-3
d_call: NA
cdr3_nt: TGTGCCAGCAGCTTAGGGACTGAGCAGTTCTTC
cdr3_aa: CASSLGTEQFF

j_call: TRBJ2-1
clone_size: NA
v_call: TRBV5-1
d_call: NA
cdr3_nt: TGCGCCAGCAGCTTGGGATGGCGGCGCAATGAGCAGTTCTTC
cdr3_aa: CASSLGWRRNEQFF

j_call: TRBJ1-4
clone_size: NA
v_call: TRBV10-3
d_call: NA
cdr3_nt: TGTGCCATCAGTCTCGGCTCTAATGAAAAACTGTTTTTT
cdr3_aa: CAISLGSNEKLFF

j_call: TRBJ1-1
clone_size: NA
v_call: TRBV7-9
d_call: NA
cdr3_nt: TGTGCCAGCAGCTTAGCAGGGCACACTGAAGCTTTCTTT
cdr3_aa: CASSLAGHTEAFF

j_call: TRBJ2-2
clone_size: NA
v_call: TRBV7-3
d_call: NA
cdr3_nt: TGTGCCAGCTCCCAATTATCTAACACCGGGGAGCTGTTTTTT
cdr3_aa: CASSQLSNTGELFF

j_call: TRBJ1-1
clone_size: medium-sized
v_call: TRBV7-9
d_call: TRBD1
cdr3_nt: TGTGCCTGCCCACAGGGGGGAAACACTGAAGCTTTCTTT
cdr3_aa: CACPQGGNTEAFF

j_call: TRBJ2-2
clone_size: medium-sized
v_call: TRBV9
d_call: TRBD2
cdr3_nt: TGTGCCAGCAGCACAGCGGGAGGGCCCAGGGAGCTGTTTTTT
cdr3_aa: CASSTAGGPRELFF

j_call: TRBJ2-1
clone_size: few
v_call: TRBV30
d_call: NA
cdr3_nt: TGTGCCTGGACCCCATCAGACAATGAGCAGTTCTTC
cdr3_aa: CAWTPSDNEQFF

j_call: TRBJ1-5
clone_size: NA
v_call: TRBV6-6
d_call: TRBD1
cdr3_nt: TGTGCCAGCAGCCTCGGCGCCGGGACAGGGGACAATCAGCCCCAGCATTTT
cdr3_aa: CASSLGAGTGDNQPQHF

j_call: TRBJ1-1
clone_size: once
v_call: TRBV18
d_call: NA
cdr3_nt: TGTGCCAGCTCACCAAGAACAGAGAACACTGAAGCTTTCTTT
cdr3_aa: CASSPRTENTEAFF

j_call: TRBJ2-2
clone_size: NA
v_call: TRBV9
d_call: NA
cdr3_nt: TGTGCCAGCAGCGTCAGTAGCGGCGGTGGGGCCGGGGAGCTGTTTTTT
cdr3_aa: CASSVSSGGGAGELFF

j_call: TRBJ2-3
clone_size: medium-sized
v_call: TRBV5-1
d_call: NA
cdr3_nt: TGCGCCAGCAGCTTGGGGACACAGTTAGATACGCAGTATTTT
cdr3_aa: CASSLGTQLDTQYF

j_call: TRBJ2-3
clone_size: medium-sized
v_call: TRBV7-2
d_call: TRBD2
cdr3_nt: TGTGCCAGCATTCCGGGACTAAGGGCAGATACGCAGTATTTT
cdr3_aa: CASIPGLRADTQYF

j_call: TRBJ1-2
clone_size: few
v_call: TRBV5-5
d_call: NA
cdr3_nt: TGTGCCAGCAGCGTAAACTCGAACTATGGCTACACCTTC
cdr3_aa: CASSVNSNYGYTF

j_call: TRBJ2-2
clone_size: once
v_call: TRBV11-2
d_call: NA
cdr3_nt: TGTGCCAGCAGCTTGACCCGGCGGGAGCTGTTTTTT
cdr3_aa: CASSLTRRELFF

j_call: TRBJ2-7
clone_size: NA
v_call: TRBV18
d_call: NA
cdr3_nt: TGTGCCAGCTCACCTACGACAAGCTCCTACGAGCAGTACTTC
cdr3_aa: CASSPTTSSYEQYF

j_call: TRBJ1-2
clone_size: NA
v_call: TRBV5-1
d_call: TRBD1
cdr3_nt: TGCGCCAGCAGCTTGGTCCCGGGACAGTCCTATGGCTACACCTTC
cdr3_aa: CASSLVPGQSYGYTF

j_call: TRBJ2-7
clone_size: NA
v_call: TRBV12-3/TRBV12-4
d_call: NA
cdr3_nt: TGTGCCAGCAGGATAGCTAACTCCGAGCAGTACTTC
cdr3_aa: CASRIANSEQYF

j_call: TRBJ2-2
clone_size: medium-sized
v_call: TRBV6-2/TRBV6-3
d_call: NA
cdr3_nt: TGTGCCAGCATCGGAACGGGGCGTACCGGGGAGCTGTTTTTT
cdr3_aa: CASIGTGRTGELFF

j_call: TRBJ2-1
clone_size: once
v_call: TRBV6-5
d_call: TRBD2
cdr3_nt: TGTGCCAGCAGTGCGACTAGCGGGAGCCTTTATAGGGATGAGCAGTTCTTC
cdr3_aa: CASSATSGSLYRDEQFF

j_call: TRBJ1-1
clone_size: NA
v_call: TRBV6-4
d_call: TRBD1
cdr3_nt: TGTGCCAGCAATGACAGGGGCCCGAACACTGAAGCTTTCTTT
cdr3_aa: CASNDRGPNTEAFF

j_call: TRBJ2-7
clone_size: NA
v_call: TRBV12-3/TRBV12-4
d_call: NA
cdr3_nt: TGTGCCAGCAGCCGTACAGGATCTCGACGTTCCTACGAGCAGTACTTC
cdr3_aa: CASSRTGSRRSYEQYF

j_call: TRBJ1-1
clone_size: NA
v_call: TRBV30
d_call: NA
cdr3_nt: TGTGCCTGGAGTCCTTTGACACCGAACACTGAAGCTTTCTTT
cdr3_aa: CAWSPLTPNTEAFF

j_call: TRBJ2-5
clone_size: few
v_call: TRBV11-2
d_call: NA
cdr3_nt: TGTGCCAGCAGCTCAGACGGGGAGACCCAGTACTTC
cdr3_aa: CASSSDGETQYF

j_call: TRBJ2-2
clone_size: NA
v_call: TRBV2
d_call: NA
cdr3_nt: TGTGCCAGCAGTGAACAAGGGATAAGGACCGGGGAGCTGTTTTTT
cdr3_aa: CASSEQGIRTGELFF

j_call: TRBJ2-7
clone_size: few
v_call: TRBV7-2
d_call: NA
cdr3_nt: TGTGCCAGCAGCTTAAACACAGCCATTCTGGACGAGCAGTACTTC
cdr3_aa: CASSLNTAILDEQYF

j_call: TRBJ2-5
clone_size: medium-sized
v_call: TRBV7-6
d_call: NA
cdr3_nt: TGTGCCAGCAGCCGAGGGCGGCAAGAGACCCAGTACTTC
cdr3_aa: CASSRGRQETQYF

j_call: TRBJ2-7
clone_size: NA
v_call: TRBV2
d_call: TRBD1
cdr3_nt: TGTGCCAGCAGTCTCGACAGGGGAGGCGAGCAGTACTTC
cdr3_aa: CASSLDRGGEQYF